This TCR beta chain was recorded in a study of molecular identifiers for immune sequencing clone quantification. Findings and limits, study-wide: Clones with over 20 RNA copies captured over 98% of effector molecules but under 1% of naive ones.

On this clonotype: The antigen remains unidentified.

The V gene lost 0 bases and the J gene lost 6 bases, with 9 bases spanning the gap. Germline CDR1 and CDR2: SGHTA and FQGNSA. The CDR3 covers 14 residues. Libraries of bulk TCR were made by previously described methods (with listed TCR primers). TCRdb processed the PCR reads anew with MiXCR; each CDR3 protein has one entry. The profile shows about 65,000 distinct CDR3 sequences, 18% of them singletons. Sequenced material: naive CD8+ T cells from blood, with Jurkat cell RNA spiked in. Described subset: FACS-sorted CD8+CD4-CCR7+CD45RA+ naive T cells. The receptor's source is a human donor in good health. Some libraries in this study had Jurkat cell RNA spiked in. This rearrangement joins TRBV7-2 to TRBJ2-1; unclear D gene. CDR3 DNA sequence: TGTGCCAGCAGCTTAGCCCCGGGTCTCAATGAGCAGTTCTTC. Amino acid sequence: CASSLAPGLNEQFF.